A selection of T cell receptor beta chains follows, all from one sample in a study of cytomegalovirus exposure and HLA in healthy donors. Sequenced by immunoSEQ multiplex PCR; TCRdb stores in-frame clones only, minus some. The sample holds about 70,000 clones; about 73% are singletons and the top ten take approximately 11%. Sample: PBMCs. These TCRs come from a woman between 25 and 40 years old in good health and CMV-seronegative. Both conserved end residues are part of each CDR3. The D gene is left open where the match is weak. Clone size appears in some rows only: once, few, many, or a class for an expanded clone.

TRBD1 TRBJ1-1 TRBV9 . TGTGCCAGCAGCGTAGCGTGGGACAGGGCATTTCACACTGAAGCTTTCTTT CASSVAWDRAFHTEAFF
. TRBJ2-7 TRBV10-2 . TGCGCCAGCAGTGGGAACGGGTTACGCGAGCAGTACTTC CASSGNGLREQYF
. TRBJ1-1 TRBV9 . TGTGCCAGCAGCAAGGACACGATGAACACTGAAGCTTTCTTT CASSKDTMNTEAFF
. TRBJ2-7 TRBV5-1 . TGCGCCAGCAGCTCGGAGACGGCCAGCTACGAGCAGTACTTC CASSSETASYEQYF
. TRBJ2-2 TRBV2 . TGTGCCAGCCTCGGGGTGAGGACCGGGGAGCTGTTTTTT CASLGVRTGELFF
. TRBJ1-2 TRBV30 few TGTGCCTGGAGTGTACTAGAAGGGTCCGGCTACACCTTC CAWSVLEGSGYTF
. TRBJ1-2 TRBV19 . TGTGCCACCTGGGAACAACAGGGAATAGGTGGCTACACCTTC CATWEQQGIGGYTF
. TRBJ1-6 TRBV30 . TGTGCCTGGAGTCCTCCTACAGGGATATACTCACCCCTCCACTTT CAWSPPTGIYSPLHF
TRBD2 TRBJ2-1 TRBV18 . TGTGCCAGCTCACGTGGGACTAGCGAGAATGAGCAGTTCTTC CASSRGTSENEQFF
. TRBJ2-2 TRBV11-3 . TGTGCCAGCAGCTTGGGCCCCGGGGAGCTGTTTTTT CASSLGPGELFF
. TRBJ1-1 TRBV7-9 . TGTTCCAGCAGCTTTGGCCAAGGGAGAGGGGGCACTGAAGCTTTCTTT CSSSFGQGRGGTEAFF
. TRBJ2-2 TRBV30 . TGTGCCTGGAGTAGGCGGGATTCGGGGACCGGGGAGCTGTTTTTT CAWSRRDSGTGELFF
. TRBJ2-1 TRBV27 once TGTGCCAGCAGTCTCTCTTCAGGGTTCAATGAGCAGTTCTTC CASSLSSGFNEQFF
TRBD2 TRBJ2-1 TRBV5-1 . TGCGCCAGCAGCTTGGATTGGGCGACAATAGCGGGGGACTACAATGAGCAGTTCTTC CASSLDWATIAGDYNEQFF
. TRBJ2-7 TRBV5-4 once TGTGCCAGCAGCTTACAGGACAGAGCATCCTACGAGCAGTACTTC CASSLQDRASYEQYF
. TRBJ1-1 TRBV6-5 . TGTGCCAGCAGTTGGACAAGCTTGAACACTGAAGCTTTCTTT CASSWTSLNTEAFF